What follows are 19 T cell receptor beta chains derived from one specimen sequenced in a study of PD-1 blockade in classical Hodgkin lymphoma. TCRdb's copy holds only in-frame clones and misses some; the assay was immunoSEQ multiplex PCR. The sample records about 41,000 clones, about 86% being singletons. Relapse after autologous stem cell transplantation occurred in every patient, and brentuximab vedotin exposure varied. The sample in question was peripheral blood mononuclear cells (PBMCs), obtained before the second cycle of nivolumab. The receptors derive from a human donor with classical Hodgkin lymphoma.

This clone appeared a few times. The genes are TRBV5-1 and TRBJ2-7, with 10 bases matching TRBD2. Germline V gene sequence: CDR1 SGHRS, CDR2 YFSETQ. V shed 2 bases and J 0 bases; nucleotides not matched to a gene: 8. CDR3 size: 17 residues. The CDR3 loop is CASSFTSAGGDSYEQYF. The CDR3 DNA follows: TGCGCCAGCAGCTTTACCTCAGCGGGAGGGGACTCCTACGAGCAGTACTTC.

The chain uses TRBV29-1 and TRBJ2-3; D is uncertain. Germline V gives CDR1 SQVTM, CDR2 ANQGSEA. V was shortened by 6 bases and J by 3 bases, with 10 bases between the two germline ends. The length of the CDR3 is 12 residues. CDR3 sequence (DNA): TGCAGCGTGGCGCTATGGACAGATACGCAGTATTTT. Its translation is CSVALWTDTQYF.

In DNA form, the CDR3 reads TGTGCCAGCAGCGGGAGACTAGCGGGCACCTACGAGCAGTACTTC. It is translated as CASSGRLAGTYEQYF. The gene calls are TRBV5-5 and TRBJ2-7; 10 positions agree with TRBD2. V shed 4 bases and J 2 bases; nucleotides not matched to a gene: 6. The germline gives CDR1 SGHKS, CDR2 YYEKEE (reference sequence). This CDR3 spans 15 amino acids.

The V and J genes are TRBV7-6 and TRBJ2-5; TRBD1 matches 8 bases. This CDR3 contains 14 residues. The germline CDR1 and CDR2 sequences are SGHVS and FNYEAQ. The V gene end was trimmed by 1 base and the J gene end by 5 bases; junction bases not matched to a gene: 3. The CDR3 is CASSLGTGTETQYF. The CDR3 DNA reads TGTGCCAGCAGCTTAGGGACAGGGACGGAGACCCAGTACTTC. Drawing the rest from reference TRBV7-6 and TRBJ2-5, the complete variable domain is GAGVSQSPRYKVTKRGQDVALRCDPISGHVSLYWYRQALGQGPEFLTYFNYEAQQDKSGLPNDRFSAERPEGSISTLTIQRTEQRDSAMYRCASSLGTGTETQYFGPGTRLLVL.

Concerning this clone itself: Relative to the germline gene, one junction end is altered; a read error may explain this. J is TRBJ2-1 and V is TRBV5-1, with unresolved D. From germline, CDR1 is SGHRS and CDR2 YFSETQ. This CDR3 contains 14 residues. CDR3 in amino acids: CASSLAVSSPEEFF. CDR3 nucleotides: TGCGCCAGCAGCTTGGCCGTGTCATCCCCTGAGGAGTTCTTC. The whole variable domain, remainder taken from reference TRBV5-1 and TRBJ2-1, is KAGVTQTPRYLIKTRGQQVTLSCSPISGHRSVSWYQQTPGQGLQFLFEYFSETQRNKGNFPGRFSGRQFSNSRSEMNVSTLELGDSALYLCASSLAVSSPEEFFGPGTRLTVL.

V is TRBV28 and J is TRBJ2-3, with 11 bases identical to TRBD2. Looked up from germline, CDR1 is MDHEN and CDR2 is SYDVKM. CDR3 length: 16 residues. Trimming removed 6 bases from V and 0 bases from J; junction bases left unmatched: 5. The CDR3 DNA is TGTGCCAGCAGAGGGGCTAGCGGGAGGAGCACAGATACGCAGTATTTT. Its translation is CASRGASGRSTDTQYF.

V is TRBV27 and J is TRBJ1-2; 7 nucleotides agree with TRBD1. The germline V gene has CDR1 MNHEY and CDR2 SMNVEV (reference sequence). The CDR3 is 13 amino acids. V lost 8 bases to trimming and J lost 6 bases; unmatched junction nucleotides: 9. This CDR3 reads CASHHTGDHGYTF. The CDR3 DNA reads TGTGCCAGCCACCATACAGGGGATCATGGCTACACCTTC.

The rearrangement links TRBV6-6 to TRBJ2-6, with TRBD2 as a possible D gene (5 bases). The germline V and J ends were trimmed by 2 bases and 1 base, with 6 bases remaining between them. CDR3 length: 15 residues. Looked up from germline, CDR1 is MNHNY and CDR2 is SVGAGI (reference sequence). The CDR3 DNA reads as TGTGCCAGCAGTTACGCGGGTTCTGGGGCCAACGTCCTGACTTTC. As protein: CASSYAGSGANVLTF.

The J gene is TRBJ1-4, the V gene TRBV9; 7 bases are shared with TRBD1. Looked up from germline, CDR1 is SGDLS and CDR2 is YYNGEE. CDR3 length: 14 amino acids. With 4 bases clipped from V and 4 bases from J, the junction kept 4 bases outside the gene matches. The CDR3 nucleotides read TGTGCCAGCAGCCGGGGGGACAGTAATGAAAAACTGTTTTTT. Protein: CASSRGDSNEKLFF.

The gene calls are TRBV28 and TRBJ2-1, with D possibly matching TRBD2 (5 bases). Trimming stripped 3 bases from V and 7 bases from J, with 13 bases between. There are 14 residues in the CDR3. Germline CDR1 is MDHEN and CDR2 is SYDVKM. DNA of the CDR3: TGTGCCAGCAGTTTCCCGGACTCGCCTAATGAGCAGTTCTTC. Amino acids: CASSFPDSPNEQFF.

The chain has TRBV10-1 and TRBJ1-3; weak D call: TRBD1 (5 bases). With 2 bases removed from V and 4 bases from J, the gap between germline ends came to 18 bases. CDR1 is WNHNN, CDR2 SYGVQD, per germline (reference sequence). This CDR3 comprises 17 residues. The CDR3 sequence is CASSEASMGTGGNTIYF. In nucleotides, the CDR3 is TGCGCCAGCAGTGAGGCCTCCATGGGGACGGGAGGAAACACCATATATTTT.

The genes are TRBV6-5 and TRBJ2-5, with D unresolved. In germline, CDR1 is MNHEY, CDR2 SVGAGI. This CDR3 comprises 12 residues. V was pared by 3 bases and J by 4 bases, with 6 bases between. CDR3 residues: CASSYGGETQYF. CDR3 DNA: TGTGCCAGCAGTTATGGCGGAGAGACCCAGTACTTC.

The chain is built from TRBV28 and TRBJ1-5; 10 bases line up with TRBD1. Per the germline V gene, CDR1 is MDHEN and CDR2 is SYDVKM. J gave up 2 bases and V 4 bases, and 8 bases lay outside the gene matches. This CDR3 is 17 amino acids long. The CDR3 region is CASSSNTGTGGNQPQHF. The CDR3 region has the DNA TGTGCCAGCAGTTCCAATACCGGGACAGGGGGCAATCAGCCCCAGCATTTT.

The chain combines TRBV9 with TRBJ2-2, with 15 bases aligning to TRBD2. There are 18 residues in the CDR3. Germline V CDR1 and CDR2: SGDLS, YYNGEE. Germline trimming cut 0 bases from V and 6 bases from J; bases unmatched to any gene: 6. The CDR3 bases are TGTGCCAGCAGCGTAGACCAGGGGACTAGCGGGGGGCCCGGGGAGCTGTTTTTT. Its translation: CASSVDQGTSGGPGELFF.

The V gene is TRBV5-4, the J gene TRBJ1-1; D remains ambiguous. From germline, CDR1 is SGHNT and CDR2 YYREEE (reference sequence). The V end lost 4 bases, the J end lost 5 bases, and 15 bases lay between the germline ends. This CDR3 is 14 amino acids long. The CDR3, as DNA: TGTGCCAGCAGCCCACCGCAGGCTCCAACTGAAGCTTTCTTT. Protein: CASSPPQAPTEAFF.

This clone was recorded only once. The chain employs TRBV5-6 and TRBJ2-7; D perhaps matches TRBD1 (6 bases). The CDR3 contains 14 residues. The germline gives CDR1 SGHDT, CDR2 YYEEEE. V lost 2 bases and J 3 bases, leaving 12 bases between the germline ends. CDR3 DNA: TGTGCCAGCAGCTTAGGGACACCCGGCTACGAGCAGTACTTC. Its protein is CASSLGTPGYEQYF.

The chain has TRBV15 and TRBJ2-1, with TRBD1 matching over 8 bases. CDR3 length: 13 amino acids. Germline V lookup: CDR1 LNHNV, CDR2 YYDKDF (reference sequence). The V segment lost 0 bases and the J segment 16 bases; nucleotides outside the gene matches: 8. The CDR3 reads CATSRDRRGHRFF. Here the CDR3 DNA reads TGTGCCACCAGCAGAGATCGCAGGGGGCACCGCTTCTTC.

The CDR3 loop reads CASSLLGGSYGEQYF. CDR3 sequence (DNA): TGTGCCAGCAGTTTATTGGGCGGGAGCTACGGCGAGCAGTACTTC. The V call is TRBV28, the J call TRBJ2-7; 7 positions agree with TRBD2. V trimming: 1 base; J trimming: 6 bases; junction bases outside the gene matches: 9. This CDR3 contains 15 residues. The V gene's germline CDR1 is MDHEN and CDR2 SYDVKM.

This sequence joins TRBV6-5 and TRBJ2-3; D possibly corresponds to TRBD2 (6 bases). The V gene's germline CDR1 is MNHEY and CDR2 SVGAGI. Trimming removed 4 bases from V and 4 bases from J, with 12 bases in between. The CDR3 is 14 amino acids. The CDR3 sequence is CASSSTRVADTQYF. The CDR3 bases are TGTGCCAGCAGTTCGACTAGAGTCGCAGATACGCAGTATTTT.